This T cell receptor beta chain is drawn from a study of T cell repertoires in ileal Crohn's disease. The study's findings and limits: Within the first postoperative year, endoscopy came at median about 6.9 months. Clonal expansions were more frequent in active smokers than non-smokers at surgery.

CDR3 length equals 14 residues. Germline values: CDR1 SGHTA, CDR2 FQGNSA. V lost 5 bases, J lost 4 bases, and 14 bases lay in between. Profiling relied on immunoSEQ multiplex PCR, and the TCRdb table lists in-frame clones only, not all of them. The sample has about 12,000 clones, 82% seen once. Time point given: neoterminal ileum biopsy at postoperative endoscopy, about 6 months after surgery. Points on this clone: Its antigen is still unknown.

The clonotype comes from an adult with Crohn's disease. The sample taken for sequencing was ileal tissue. The chain uses TRBV7-2 and TRBJ1-1, with D tentatively TRBD1 (6 bases). The CDR3 DNA reads as TGTGCCAGCAGCACCGGGGGGCCGGCCACTGAAGCTTTCTTT. Amino acid sequence: CASSTGGPATEAFF.